Below, 25 T cell receptor beta chains from the same sample are listed, as sequenced in a study of CD39 and CD103 CD8 tumor-infiltrating T cells. The method was immunoSEQ multiplex PCR; TCRdb's version includes in-frame clones alone and lacks a portion of them. Of approximately 140 clones listed, 45% to 70% are singletons. Sequencing input: CD39+ CD103+ CD8+ T cells sorted from a lymph node. Subset indicated: CD103+CD39+ double-positive CD45RA- CD8 T cells. The receptor set was obtained from a human donor with head and neck squamous cell carcinoma.

The chain uses TRBV27 and TRBJ1-5, with a tentative D call TRBD1 (5 bases). Trimming cost V 2 bases and J 3 bases, with 8 bases left between them. Germline V CDR1 and CDR2: MNHEY, SMNVEV (reference sequence). The CDR3 has 14 amino acids. In DNA form, the CDR3 reads TGTGCCAGCAGTTTAGGGGGGTCCAATCAGCCCCAGCATTTT. Its translation: CASSLGGSNQPQHF.

This clone was recorded once. The rearrangement links TRBV10-1 to TRBJ2-1, with 9 nucleotides matching TRBD2. This CDR3 contains 15 residues. CDR1 and CDR2 from the germline V gene are WNHNN and SYGVQD (reference sequence). The J segment lost 5 bases and the V segment lost 3 bases, leaving 5 bases of the junction unmatched. The CDR3 DNA is TGCGCCAGCAGTGATAACCTAGCGGGAAACAATGAGCAGTTCTTC. Protein: CASSDNLAGNNEQFF.

This clone has just one count. The chain couples TRBV6-5 to TRBJ2-1; TRBD2 matches 8 bases. Germline CDR1 MNHEY, CDR2 SVGAGI. The CDR3 consists of 12 residues. The V gene end was trimmed by 9 bases and the J gene end by 10 bases; junction bases not matched to a gene: 8. This CDR3 is CASFGGAGEQFF. The CDR3 DNA is TGTGCCAGTTTCGGGGGGGCCGGAGAGCAGTTCTTC.

This chain uses TRBV9 with TRBJ2-2; 8 nucleotides match TRBD2. The CDR3 totals 15 residues. CDR1 SGDLS and CDR2 YYNGEE come from the germline V gene. The ends lost 0 bases at V and 5 bases at J; junction bases unmatched: 3. CDR3 in DNA: TGTGCCAGCAGCGTAGAGGCGGGAGGAACCGGGGAGCTGTTTTTT. Its protein is CASSVEAGGTGELFF.

In its sample, this clone ranks as hyperexpanded. J is TRBJ2-7 and V is TRBV27; 8 bases are a match to TRBD1. The germline V gene encodes CDR1 MNHEY and CDR2 SMNVEV (reference sequence). The V segment lost 4 bases and the J segment 5 bases; nucleotides outside the gene matches: 7. The CDR3 is 14 residues long. CDR3 nucleotide sequence: TGTGCCAGCAGTTCAGGGGGCGCATTGAACGAGCAGTACTTC. Translating gives CASSSGGALNEQYF.

The DNA for the CDR3 is TGTGCCAGCAGCTCCAACTATGGCTACACCTTC. Its protein product is CASSSNYGYTF. The rearrangement uses TRBV7-2 and TRBJ1-2, with D unresolved. CDR3 length equals 11 residues. CDR1 and CDR2 from the germline V gene are SGHTA and FQGNSA. Trimming pared 4 bases from V and 2 bases from J, leaving 2 bases between.

CDR3 residues: CASSLDRVSAEAFF. The CDR3 DNA reads TGCGCCAGCAGCTTGGACAGGGTAAGCGCTGAAGCTTTCTTT. J is TRBJ1-1 and V is TRBV5-1, with D possibly TRBD1 on 6 matching bases. Germline CDR1 is SGHRS and CDR2 is YFSETQ. Trimming removed 0 bases from V and 6 bases from J, with 12 bases in between. The CDR3 has 14 amino acids.

The gene calls are TRBV10-3 and TRBJ1-1, with D maybe TRBD1 (5 bases). The CDR3 is 16 residues long. Germline CDR1 is ENHRY and CDR2 is SYGVKD. V was trimmed by 10 bases and J by 1 base, leaving 22 bases between them. CDR3 sequence (DNA): TGTGCCACTTCCGGGACGGATGATCCAAAGAACACTGAAGCTTTCTTT. It codes for CATSGTDDPKNTEAFF.

This chain links TRBV27 with TRBJ2-2; D is uncertain. CDR3 length: 14 amino acids. The V gene lost 7 bases and the J gene lost 1 base, with 10 bases spanning the gap. From germline, CDR1 is MNHEY and CDR2 SMNVEV (reference sequence). CDR3 sequence (DNA): TGTGCCAGCACCCTCCTTGGGAACACCGGGGAGCTGTTTTTT. Its protein product is CASTLLGNTGELFF.

The chain links TRBV6-6 to TRBJ2-7, with D perhaps matching TRBD1 (6 bases). The CDR3 is 13 amino acids. The germline CDR1 and CDR2 sequences are MNHNY and SVGAGI (reference sequence). Deletions cut 4 bases from V and 4 bases from J, with 11 bases between. Here the CDR3 DNA reads TGTGCCAGCAGTTTAGCCAGGGGTTACGAGCAGTACTTC. Protein sequence: CASSLARGYEQYF.

The rearrangement uses TRBV21-1 and TRBJ2-4. TRBV21-1 is a recognized pseudogene. The CDR3 consists of 16 residues. The CDR3 nucleotides are TGTGCCAGCAGTGGGGTGCTACAGCAAAGAAAAAACATTCAGTACTTC. Translating it yields CASSGVLQQRKNIQYF.

Turning to this clone: Other DNA sequences in this sample translate to the same CDR3. J is TRBJ2-5 and V is TRBV27; unclear D gene. This CDR3 has 11 amino acids. CDR1 is MNHEY, CDR2 SMNVEV, per germline (reference sequence). Between the trimmed V and J ends, which lost 8 bases and 11 bases, there was a span of 15 bases. The CDR3 spells CASGYLETQYF. As DNA, the CDR3 is TGTGCCAGCGGGTATTTGGAAACTCAGTACTTC.

The gene calls are TRBV11-2 and TRBJ2-5; tentative D call: TRBD2 (7 bases). The CDR3 runs 15 residues. Trimming shortened V by 5 bases and J by 3 bases, and 16 bases separated the two germline ends. CDR1 is SGHAT and CDR2 is FQNNGV in the germline V gene. This CDR3 reads CASSLGGGSEETQYF. The CDR3 coding sequence is TGTGCCAGCAGCCTAGGCGGGGGCTCTGAAGAGACCCAGTACTTC.

The chain recombines TRBV27 with TRBJ2-1; 7 bases line up with TRBD2. J lost 5 bases, V lost 8 bases, and 9 bases had no gene match. The germline gives CDR1 MNHEY, CDR2 SMNVEV (reference sequence). CDR3 length: 14 residues. CDR3 in amino acids: CASALGGPNNEQFF. CDR3 sequence (DNA): TGTGCCAGCGCTTTGGGAGGGCCTAACAATGAGCAGTTCTTC.

The chain recombines TRBV14 with TRBJ2-7; D not certain. With 0 bases removed from V and 3 bases from J, the gap between germline ends came to 3 bases. The CDR3 is made up of 12 amino acids. Germline V CDR1 and CDR2: SGHDN, FVKESK. CDR3 loop: CASSQDGYEQYF. In DNA, the CDR3 is TGTGCCAGCAGCCAAGATGGCTACGAGCAGTACTTC.

This clone was seen once. This chain links TRBV21-1 with TRBJ1-1. TRBV21-1 is labeled a pseudogene. This CDR3 spans 16 amino acids. This chain's CDR3 is CASSTGLATHRTEAFF. DNA of the CDR3: TGTGCCAGCAGCACAGGATTAGCTACACATCGCACTGAAGCTTTCTTT.

The chain uses TRBV5-1 and TRBJ2-1; possible D gene TRBD2, 5 bases. Trimming took 2 bases from V and 0 from J, leaving 12 bases between them. Per the germline V gene, CDR1 is SGHRS and CDR2 is YFSETQ. The CDR3 is 16 residues long. CDR3 sequence reads: CASSFEGFSSYNEQFF. For the CDR3, the DNA is TGCGCCAGCAGCTTTGAGGGCTTCAGCTCCTACAATGAGCAGTTCTTC.

This chain uses TRBV27 with TRBJ2-5, with D possibly being TRBD2 (5 bases). V was trimmed by 4 bases and J by 1 base, leaving 10 bases between them. Looked up from germline, CDR1 is MNHEY and CDR2 is SMNVEV (reference sequence). CDR3 length: 14 residues. CDR3 amino acids: CASSSSGFQETQYF. CDR3 sequence (DNA): TGTGCCAGCAGTTCCTCGGGATTCCAAGAGACCCAGTACTTC.

The chain joins TRBV10-3 to TRBJ2-5; TRBD1 matches 10 bases. Near its end, the DNA agrees better with TRBJ2-7, so the J call may be wrong. From germline, CDR1 is ENHRY and CDR2 SYGVKD. The CDR3 has 17 amino acids. The CDR3 nucleotides are TGTGCCATCAGTGAGTCTGTAGAGGACAGGGGGGTGTACGAGCAGTACTTC. Encoded protein: CAISESVEDRGVYEQYF.

This clone was detected a few times. The V call is TRBV7-9, the J call TRBJ2-1; D is tentatively TRBD1 or TRBD2 (5 bases each). There are 14 residues in the CDR3. The V gene's germline CDR1 is SEHNR and CDR2 FQNEAQ (reference sequence). V lost 1 base and J lost 5, with 9 bases in between. The CDR3 sequence: CASSLGGDDNEQFF. The CDR3 bases are TGTGCCAGCAGCTTAGGAGGGGACGACAATGAGCAGTTCTTC.

The chain is built from TRBV7-8 and TRBJ1-2, with D unresolved. CDR3 length equals 11 residues. V lost 4 bases to trimming and J lost 2 bases, with 2 bases between them. Per germline, CDR1 SGHVS and CDR2 FQNEAQ. CDR3 sequence (DNA): TGTGCCAGCAGCTCCAACTATGGCTACACCTTC. Translated: CASSSNYGYTF.

This clone occurred a few times. An end of the junction does not agree with germline; a read error may underlie this. This sequence joins TRBV5-4 and TRBJ1-2, with D unresolved. The CDR3 has 16 residues. The germline V gene has CDR1 SGHNT and CDR2 YYREEE (reference sequence). The CDR3 sequence: CASSQGAAGYNYGYTF. For the CDR3, the DNA is TGCGCCAGCAGCCAAGGAGCGGCAGGTTATAACTATGGCTACACCTTC. The entire variable domain, with the rest obtained from reference TRBV5-4 and TRBJ1-2, is as follows: ETGVTQSPTHLIKTRGQQVTLRCSSQSGHNTVSWYQQALGQGPQFIFQYYREEENGRGNFPPRFSGLQFPNYSSELNVNALELDDSALYLCASSQGAAGYNYGYTFGSGTRLTVV.

CDR3 DNA sequence: TGTGCCATCAGTGAGTCTGTAGAGGACAGGGGGGTGTACGAGCAGTACTTC. This encodes CAISESVEDRGVYEQYF. V gene TRBV10-3 combines with J gene TRBJ2-7; 10 nucleotides line up with TRBD1. Germline-derived CDR1 and CDR2 are ENHRY and SYGVKD. V lost 0 bases, J lost 4 bases, and 9 bases stayed unmatched. This CDR3 comprises 17 residues.

The chain uses TRBV15 and TRBJ2-7; 7 bases align to TRBD1. The V gene's germline CDR1 is LNHNV and CDR2 YYDKDF (reference sequence). The CDR3 has 15 amino acids. After removal of 4 bases from V and 3 bases from J, the junction contained 9 bases not matched to a gene. The CDR3 bases are TGTGCCACCAGCACAGGTTGGACAGGTGACTACGAGCAGTACTTC. Protein product: CATSTGWTGDYEQYF.

The rearrangement uses TRBV2 and TRBJ1-5; D is possibly TRBD1 (5 bases). The CDR3 loop spans 16 amino acids. Trimming stripped 4 bases from V and 4 bases from J, with 17 bases between. The germline V gene encodes CDR1 SNHLY and CDR2 FYNNEI. This CDR3 is CASSVGGGPSNQPQHF. CDR3 bases: TGTGCCAGCAGTGTCGGGGGAGGGCCCTCTAATCAGCCCCAGCATTTT. Full variable domain (rest looked up from reference TRBV2 and TRBJ1-5): EPEVTQTPSHQVTQMGQEVILRCVPISNHLYFYWYRQILGQKVEFLVSFYNNEISEKSEIFDDQFSVERPDGSNFTLKIRSTKLEDSAMYFCASSVGGGPSNQPQHFGDGTRLSIL.